Each of the 31 T cell receptor beta chains below was sequenced from the same sample in a study of tumor-infiltrating T cells and Merkel cell polyomavirus. Study at large: CD8+ T cells recognized the Merkel cell polyomavirus KLL epitope.

Assay: immunoSEQ multiplex PCR; the TCRdb copy retains only in-frame clones and omits some. The sample gives 24,000 or so clones, about 90% of which show up once; around 2.8% is in the top ten. Every patient's tumor was robustly positive for Merkel cell polyomavirus Large T antigen on immunohistochemistry. Material: lymph node tissue. All receptors come from a man in his fifties or sixties with Merkel cell carcinoma.

V gene TRBV5-1 combines with J gene TRBJ2-3; 7 nucleotides match TRBD2. This CDR3 is 17 amino acids long. V gave up 0 bases and J gave up 2 bases; unmatched junction bases: 9. Germline CDR1 SGHRS, CDR2 YFSETQ. CDR3 region: CASSLVQGGVYTDTQYF. DNA of the CDR3: TGCGCCAGCAGCTTGGTTCAGGGAGGGGTATACACAGATACGCAGTATTTT.

The rearrangement links TRBV11-3 to TRBJ2-2, with TRBD1 identical over 8 bases. Germline lookup yields CDR1 SGHNT and CDR2 YENEEA. V trimming: 0 bases; J trimming: 7 bases; junction bases outside the gene matches: 1. The CDR3 length is 14 residues. CDR3 in amino acids: CASSLETGVGELFF. DNA of the CDR3: TGTGCCAGCAGCTTAGAGACAGGGGTCGGGGAGCTGTTTTTT.

J is TRBJ2-5 and V is TRBV28; 8 bases align to TRBD2. CDR1 and CDR2 (germline): MDHEN, SYDVKM. CDR3 length equals 13 residues. The ends lost 8 bases at V and 0 bases at J; junction bases unmatched: 2. Here the CDR3 DNA reads TGTGCCAGCCAGCGGGGGAACCAAGAGACCCAGTACTTC. Protein: CASQRGNQETQYF.

The chain carries TRBV9 and TRBJ2-7; 13 nucleotides align to TRBD2. The CDR3 totals 19 residues. V shed 0 bases, J shed 0 bases, and the junction held 9 bases outside the gene matches. Germline V gene sequence: CDR1 SGDLS, CDR2 YYNGEE. In DNA form, the CDR3 reads TGTGCCAGCAGCGTAGACCCGACTAGCGGGGGGCCTAGCTCCTACGAGCAGTACTTC. Translation gives CASSVDPTSGGPSSYEQYF.

The chain recombines TRBV28 with TRBJ1-2; D unresolved. Germline loops: CDR1 MDHEN, CDR2 SYDVKM. The V gene lost 8 bases and the J gene lost 2 bases, with 15 bases spanning the gap. CDR3 length: 14 residues. CDR3 sequence: CASGGRVVNYGYTF. For the CDR3, the DNA is TGTGCCAGCGGCGGGAGAGTCGTGAACTATGGCTACACCTTC.

The chain employs TRBV6-5 and TRBJ2-1, with TRBD1 as a possible D gene (7 bases). V lost 2 bases and J 10 bases, leaving 15 bases between the germline ends. CDR1 is MNHEY, CDR2 SVGAGI, per germline. This CDR3 contains 14 residues. This CDR3 reads CASSYRHQGGEQFF. In DNA, the CDR3 is TGTGCCAGCAGTTACCGTCATCAGGGGGGCGAGCAGTTCTTC.

This rearrangement joins TRBV6-1 to TRBJ2-6, with 8 bases matching TRBD1. The germline V gene encodes CDR1 MNHNS and CDR2 SASEGT. The CDR3 has 15 amino acids. Trimming at V came to 10 bases and at J to 0 bases, leaving 5 bases not matched to a gene. In nucleotides, the CDR3 is TGTGCCACCGGGACAGGTATCTCTGGGGCCAACGTCCTGACTTTC. Its translation: CATGTGISGANVLTF.

The CDR3 is CASSRGTSGSYEQFF. The CDR3 nucleotides are TGTGCCAGCAGCCGCGGGACTAGCGGGAGCTATGAGCAGTTCTTC. The V call is TRBV16, the J call TRBJ2-1, with 14 bases matching TRBD2. V was clipped by 4 bases and J by 8 bases; unmatched bases: 4. Germline assignment: CDR1 KGHSY and CDR2 FQNENV. The CDR3 sequence is 15 residues long.

J is TRBJ1-3 and V is TRBV10-3; maybe TRBD1 (5 bases). The germline V gene has CDR1 ENHRY and CDR2 SYGVKD. The CDR3 covers 15 residues. Trimming removed 3 bases from V and 4 bases from J, with 13 bases in between. CDR3 in amino acids: CAISENWGAGNTIYF. The CDR3 coding sequence is TGTGCCATCAGTGAAAACTGGGGCGCCGGAAACACCATATATTTT.

The rearrangement uses TRBV2 and TRBJ1-1; D call uncertain. In germline, CDR1 is SNHLY, CDR2 FYNNEI. CDR3 size: 14 residues. V was trimmed by 5 bases and J by 4 bases, leaving 14 bases between them. For the CDR3, the DNA is TGTGCCAGCAGTAGTATGGGCCTGGGCACTGAAGCTTTCTTT. Amino acid sequence: CASSSMGLGTEAFF.

About this clone: One end of the junction does not line up with germline, which may come from a read error. This chain uses TRBV9 with TRBJ2-1, with a tentative D call TRBD2 (5 bases). The length of the CDR3 is 15 residues. Germline-derived CDR1 and CDR2 are SGDLS and YYNGEE. The CDR3 here is CASSVGGSSFNEQFF. CDR3 in DNA: TGTGCCAGCAGCGTAGGAGGGTCCTCCTTCAATGAGCAGTTCTTC.

The chain carries TRBV19 and TRBJ2-7; 10 bases fit TRBD1. Germline assignment: CDR1 LNHDA and CDR2 SQIVND (reference sequence). The CDR3 runs 16 residues. J lost 0 bases, V lost 6 bases, and 8 bases had no gene match. CDR3: CASRPQGQGSSYEQYF. CDR3 bases: TGTGCCAGTAGGCCTCAGGGACAGGGGAGCTCCTACGAGCAGTACTTC.

The V call is TRBV29-1, the J call TRBJ1-1; D may be TRBD1 (6 bases). V lost 2 bases to trimming and J lost 1 base, with 14 bases between them. The CDR3 has 15 amino acids. Germline V gene lookup returns CDR1 SQVTM and CDR2 ANQGSEA. CDR3 sequence: CSVEIGRGANTEAFF. CDR3 coding DNA: TGCAGCGTTGAAATTGGGAGGGGGGCGAACACTGAAGCTTTCTTT.

The chain employs TRBV9 and TRBJ1-4; D might be TRBD1 (5 bases). The germline V gene has CDR1 SGDLS and CDR2 YYNGEE. The CDR3 contains 14 residues. V was trimmed by 1 base and J by 5 bases, leaving 9 bases between them. The CDR3 sequence is CASSVSPGNEKLFF. CDR3 DNA sequence: TGTGCCAGCAGCGTAAGTCCAGGGAATGAAAAACTGTTTTTT. Variable domain in full (rest from reference TRBV9 and TRBJ1-4): DSGVTQTPKHLITATGQRVTLRCSPRSGDLSVYWYQQSLDQGLQFLIQYYNGEERAKGNILERFSAQQFPDLHSELNLSSLELGDSALYFCASSVSPGNEKLFFGSGTQLSVL.

This sequence joins TRBV5-6 and TRBJ2-2; 10 bases map to TRBD1. Germline-derived CDR1 and CDR2 are SGHDT and YYEEEE. This CDR3 is built from 15 residues. Trimming took 3 bases from V and 7 from J; bases not matched to a gene: 6. The CDR3 loop reads CASSSPGQGIGELFF. As DNA, the CDR3 is TGTGCCAGCAGCTCACCGGGACAGGGGATCGGGGAGCTGTTTTTT.

V is TRBV27 and J is TRBJ2-1; 15 bases are shared with TRBD2. The CDR3 length is 16 residues. Trimming cost V 5 bases and J 7 bases; bases outside gene matches: 6. Germline-derived CDR1 and CDR2 are MNHEY and SMNVEV (reference sequence). As DNA, the CDR3 is TGTGCCAGCAGTCCCCGGACTAGCGGGAGGGTGAATGAGCAGTTCTTC. Amino acids: CASSPRTSGRVNEQFF.

In this sample, this clone turned up once. V and J are TRBV18 and TRBJ2-7, with D perhaps matching TRBD1 (5 bases). This CDR3 spans 14 amino acids. The germline CDR1 and CDR2 sequences are KGHSH and LQKENI. Trimming pared 3 bases from V and 3 bases from J, leaving 12 bases between. For the CDR3, the DNA is TGTGCCAGCTCACCGCTAGACAGCTACTACGAGCAGTACTTC. Protein product: CASSPLDSYYEQYF.

V usage is TRBV4-3 and J usage is TRBJ2-7, with 7 bases aligning to TRBD1. The CDR3 runs to 15 residues. The V segment lost 0 bases and the J segment 0 bases; nucleotides outside the gene matches: 2. In germline, CDR1 is LGHNA, CDR2 YSLEER. The CDR3 spells CASSQERGHSYEQYF. The CDR3, as DNA: TGCGCCAGCAGCCAAGAGAGGGGGCACTCCTACGAGCAGTACTTC.

This clone was recorded a few times. The J gene is TRBJ1-2, the V gene TRBV6-1, with a tentative D call TRBD1 (5 bases). Germline lookup yields CDR1 MNHNS and CDR2 SASEGT. CDR3 length equals 13 residues. V shed 6 bases and J shed 2 bases, with 10 bases lying between them. CDR3 nucleotides: TGTGCCAGCAGGGGGTCAGGGAACTATGGCTACACCTTC. Translation gives CASRGSGNYGYTF.

The chain recombines TRBV11-2 with TRBJ2-7, with 10 bases matching TRBD2. Germline trimming cut 5 bases from V and 5 bases from J; bases unmatched to any gene: 9. Germline V gene lookup returns CDR1 SGHAT and CDR2 FQNNGV. This CDR3 comprises 15 residues. DNA for the CDR3: TGTGCCAGCAGCCCGGCAGGGCTAGCGGGAGACGAGCAGTACTTC. Residues: CASSPAGLAGDEQYF. Full variable domain (missing parts from reference TRBV11-2 and TRBJ2-7): EAGVAQSPRYKIIEKRQSVAFWCNPISGHATLYWYQQILGQGPKLLIQFQNNGVVDDSQLPKDRFSAERLKGVDSTLKIQPAKLEDSAVYLCASSPAGLAGDEQYFGPGTRLTVT.

This sequence joins TRBV11-2 and TRBJ2-5, with TRBD2 identical over 10 bases. CDR1 is SGHAT, CDR2 FQNNGV, per germline. J gave up 1 base and V 4 bases, and 9 bases lay outside the gene matches. The CDR3 covers 17 residues. The CDR3 loop reads CASSSSPGLAFQETQYF. The DNA of the CDR3 is TGTGCCAGCAGCTCAAGCCCGGGACTAGCGTTCCAAGAGACCCAGTACTTC.

This clone was counted between two and nine times. The gene calls are TRBV19 and TRBJ2-1; maybe TRBD2 (5 bases). The CDR3 length is 15 residues. V was cut by 5 bases and J by 8 bases, with 19 bases left in between. From germline, CDR1 is LNHDA and CDR2 SQIVND (reference sequence). The CDR3 is CASSGKGWGEDEQFF. CDR3 DNA: TGTGCCAGTAGTGGTAAGGGATGGGGAGAGGATGAGCAGTTCTTC.

The V and J genes are TRBV19 and TRBJ1-5, with 7 bases fitting TRBD1. V gave up 4 bases and J gave up 2 bases; unmatched junction bases: 2. Germline lookup yields CDR1 LNHDA and CDR2 SQIVND (reference sequence). The CDR3 is made up of 14 amino acids. The CDR3 reads CASSRQGGNQPQHF. The DNA for the CDR3 is TGTGCCAGTAGTAGACAGGGTGGCAATCAGCCCCAGCATTTT.

CDR3 in amino acids: CASISGGLYNEQFF. CDR3 DNA: TGTGCCAGCATTAGCGGGGGCCTATACAATGAGCAGTTCTTC. The chain has TRBV28 and TRBJ2-1, with TRBD2 identical over 9 bases. Germline trimming cut 7 bases from V and 4 bases from J; bases unmatched to any gene: 5. The CDR3 is 14 residues long. Germline lookup yields CDR1 MDHEN and CDR2 SYDVKM.

The CDR3 sequence: CASSLSGQGATGELFF. DNA of the CDR3: TGCGCCAGCAGCCTCTCGGGACAGGGGGCGACCGGGGAGCTGTTTTTT. The rearrangement uses TRBV5-1 and TRBJ2-2; 12 positions agree with TRBD1. J lost 5 bases, V lost 4 bases, and 6 bases had no gene match. This CDR3 is built from 16 residues. Germline-derived CDR1 and CDR2 are SGHRS and YFSETQ.

The J gene is TRBJ2-7, the V gene TRBV5-4; TRBD1 matches at 8 bases. Germline V lookup: CDR1 SGHNT, CDR2 YYREEE (reference sequence). Trimming took 3 bases from V and 4 from J; bases not matched to a gene: 3. The CDR3 has 13 residues. DNA for the CDR3: TGTGCCAGCAGCTATCAGGGGGCATACGAGCAGTACTTC. This translates into CASSYQGAYEQYF.

The CDR3, as DNA: TGTGCCAGCAGCCAAGTTACCAGGAACACTGAAGCTTTCTTT. Its translation is CASSQVTRNTEAFF. This chain joins TRBV14 and TRBJ1-1; D ambiguous. Germline loops: CDR1 SGHDN, CDR2 FVKESK. Trimming took off 1 base at V and 1 base at J, with 7 bases between the two ends. The CDR3 runs to 14 residues.

The gene calls are TRBV2 and TRBJ2-2; 11 nucleotides align to TRBD2. Unmatched junction bases numbered 12, after V lost 7 bases and J lost 8 bases. This CDR3 has 16 amino acids. The germline V gene encodes CDR1 SNHLY and CDR2 FYNNEI. Written as DNA, the CDR3 is TGTGCCAGCACCCCGGGACTAGCGGCCATGGGTGGGGAGCTGTTTTTT. This translates into CASTPGLAAMGGELFF.

This rearrangement joins TRBV29-1 to TRBJ2-1; TRBD2 matches at 9 bases. J was trimmed by 7 bases and V by 4 bases; bases with no gene match: 8. This CDR3 is built from 14 residues. In germline, CDR1 is SQVTM, CDR2 ANQGSEA. CDR3 nucleotides: TGCAGCGTTGTGGAGCGGGGGGACCAGAATGAGCAGTTCTTC. As protein: CSVVERGDQNEQFF.

This clone turned up a few times. This chain joins TRBV6-5 and TRBJ2-5, with D perhaps matching TRBD2 (5 bases). CDR3 length: 14 amino acids. Germline V CDR1 and CDR2: MNHEY, SVGAGI. V lost 6 bases and J 3 bases, leaving 14 bases between the germline ends. The CDR3 DNA is TGTGCCAGCAGCTCCCCGAGGGCCGAAGAGACCCAGTACTTC. Encoded protein: CASSSPRAEETQYF.

The chain joins TRBV7-8 to TRBJ1-2, with TRBD1 matching over 8 bases. V lost 5 bases and J lost 7; bases outside the gene matches: 9. CDR3 length: 14 residues. The V gene's germline CDR1 is SGHVS and CDR2 FQNEAQ. The CDR3 region is CASSPRWQGAGYTF. The DNA of the CDR3 is TGTGCCAGCAGCCCGCGCTGGCAGGGGGCTGGCTACACCTTC.